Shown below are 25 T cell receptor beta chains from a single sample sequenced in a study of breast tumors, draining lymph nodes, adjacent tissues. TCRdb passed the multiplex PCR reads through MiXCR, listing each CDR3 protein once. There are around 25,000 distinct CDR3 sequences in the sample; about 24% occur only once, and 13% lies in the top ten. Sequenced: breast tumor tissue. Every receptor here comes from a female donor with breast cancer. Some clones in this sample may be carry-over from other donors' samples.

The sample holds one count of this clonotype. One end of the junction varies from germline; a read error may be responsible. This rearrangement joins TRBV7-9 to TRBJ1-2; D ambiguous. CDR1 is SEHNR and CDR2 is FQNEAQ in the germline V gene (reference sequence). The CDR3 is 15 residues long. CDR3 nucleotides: TGTACCAGCAGCCCCCCCGGGGTAGGAGGCTATGGCTACACCTTC. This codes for CTSSPPGVGGYGYTF.

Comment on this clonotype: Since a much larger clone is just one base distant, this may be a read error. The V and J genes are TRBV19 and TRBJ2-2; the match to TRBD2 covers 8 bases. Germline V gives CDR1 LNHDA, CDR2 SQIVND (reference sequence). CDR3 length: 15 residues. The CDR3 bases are TGTGCCACTAGTTCTTATAGCGGGAACACCGGGGAGCTGTCTTTT. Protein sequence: CATSSYSGNTGELSF.

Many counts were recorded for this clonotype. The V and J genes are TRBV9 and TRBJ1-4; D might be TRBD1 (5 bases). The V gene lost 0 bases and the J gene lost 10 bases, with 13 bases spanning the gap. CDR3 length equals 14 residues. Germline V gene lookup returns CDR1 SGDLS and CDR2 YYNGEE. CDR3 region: CASSVDITGAKLFF. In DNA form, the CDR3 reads TGTGCCAGCAGCGTAGATATTACAGGAGCAAAACTGTTTTTT. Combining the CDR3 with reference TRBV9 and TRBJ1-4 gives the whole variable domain DSGVTQTPKHLITATGQRVTLRCSPRSGDLSVYWYQQSLDQGLQFLIQYYNGEERAKGNILERFSAQQFPDLHSELNLSSLELGDSALYFCASSVDITGAKLFFGSGTQLSVL.

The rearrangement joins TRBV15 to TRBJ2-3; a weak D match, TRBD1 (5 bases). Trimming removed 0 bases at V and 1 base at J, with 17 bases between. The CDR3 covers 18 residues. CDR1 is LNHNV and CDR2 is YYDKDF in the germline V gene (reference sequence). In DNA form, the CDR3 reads TGTGCCACCAGCAGAGACCCTCCAGGGTATACGGGCACAGATACGCAGTATTTT. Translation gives CATSRDPPGYTGTDTQYF.

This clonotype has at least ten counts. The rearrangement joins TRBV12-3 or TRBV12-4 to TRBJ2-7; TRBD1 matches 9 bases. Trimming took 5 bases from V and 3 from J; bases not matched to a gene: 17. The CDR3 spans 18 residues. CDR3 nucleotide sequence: TGTGCCAGCAGTACCCGACAGGGGGTCGGTGTTTTGGGCTACGAGCAGTACTTC. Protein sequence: CASSTRQGVGVLGYEQYF.

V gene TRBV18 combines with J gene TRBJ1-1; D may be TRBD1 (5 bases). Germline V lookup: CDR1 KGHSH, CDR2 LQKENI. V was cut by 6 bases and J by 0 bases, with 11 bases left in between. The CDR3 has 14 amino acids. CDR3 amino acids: CASSPRGMNTEAFF. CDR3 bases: TGTGCCAGCTCTCCGAGGGGCATGAACACTGAAGCTTTCTTT. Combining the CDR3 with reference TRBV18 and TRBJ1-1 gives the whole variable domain NAGVMQNPRHLVRRRGQEARLRCSPMKGHSHVYWYRQLPEEGLKFMVYLQKENIIDESGMPKERFSAEFPKEGPSILRIQQVVRGDSAAYFCASSPRGMNTEAFFGQGTRLTVV.

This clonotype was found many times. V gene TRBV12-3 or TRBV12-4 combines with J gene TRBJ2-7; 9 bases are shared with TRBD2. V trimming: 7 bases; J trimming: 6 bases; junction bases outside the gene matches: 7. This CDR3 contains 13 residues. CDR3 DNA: TGTGCCAGCAAACCAGCGGGAGGACCCGAGCAGTACTTC. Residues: CASKPAGGPEQYF.

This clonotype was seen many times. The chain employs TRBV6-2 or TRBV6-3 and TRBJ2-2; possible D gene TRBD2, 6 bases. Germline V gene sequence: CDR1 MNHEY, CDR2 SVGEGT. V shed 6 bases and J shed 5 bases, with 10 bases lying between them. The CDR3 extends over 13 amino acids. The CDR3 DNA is TGTGCCAGCAGACTAGCAGATACCGGGGAGCTGTTTTTT. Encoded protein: CASRLADTGELFF.

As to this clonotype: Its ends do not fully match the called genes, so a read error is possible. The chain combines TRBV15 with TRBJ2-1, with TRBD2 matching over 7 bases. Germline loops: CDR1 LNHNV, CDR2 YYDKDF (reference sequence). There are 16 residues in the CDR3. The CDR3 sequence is CATSSRASGLYNEQLF. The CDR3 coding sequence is TGTGCCACCAGCAGCCGAGCTAGCGGACTGTACAATGAGCAGCTCTTC.

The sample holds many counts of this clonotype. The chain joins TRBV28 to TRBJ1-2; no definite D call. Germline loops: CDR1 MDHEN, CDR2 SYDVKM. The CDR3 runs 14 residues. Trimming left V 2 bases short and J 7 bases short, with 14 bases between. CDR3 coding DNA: TGTGCCAGCAGTTTACCCCAAGATCGAAGTGGCTACACCTTC. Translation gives CASSLPQDRSGYTF.

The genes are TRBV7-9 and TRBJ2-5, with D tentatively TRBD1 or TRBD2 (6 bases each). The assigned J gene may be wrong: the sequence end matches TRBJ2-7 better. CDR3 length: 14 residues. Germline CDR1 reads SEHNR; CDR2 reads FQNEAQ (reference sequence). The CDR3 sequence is CASSREGGNYEQYF. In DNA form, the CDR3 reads TGTGCCAGCAGCCGAGAAGGGGGGAACTACGAGCAGTACTTC.

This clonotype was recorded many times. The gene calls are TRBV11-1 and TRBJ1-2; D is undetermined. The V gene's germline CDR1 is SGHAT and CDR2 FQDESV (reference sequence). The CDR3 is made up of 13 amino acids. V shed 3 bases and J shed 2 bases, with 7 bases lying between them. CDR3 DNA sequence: TGTGCCAGCAGCTTGTCTGGGAACTATGGCTACACCTTC. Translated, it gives CASSLSGNYGYTF.

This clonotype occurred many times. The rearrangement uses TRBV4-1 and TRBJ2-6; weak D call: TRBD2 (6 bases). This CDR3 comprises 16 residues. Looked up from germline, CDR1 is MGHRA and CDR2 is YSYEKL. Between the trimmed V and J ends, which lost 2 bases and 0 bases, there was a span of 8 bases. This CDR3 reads CASSQSGSSGANVLTF. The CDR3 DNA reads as TGCGCCAGCAGCCAATCCGGGAGCTCTGGGGCCAACGTCCTGACTTTC.

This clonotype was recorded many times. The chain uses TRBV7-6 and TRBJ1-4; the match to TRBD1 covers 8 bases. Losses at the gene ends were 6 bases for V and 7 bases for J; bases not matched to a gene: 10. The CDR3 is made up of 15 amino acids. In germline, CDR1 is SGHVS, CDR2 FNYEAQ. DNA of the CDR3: TGTGCCAGCAGTCCAAACCCAGGGGGCTCTGAAAAACTGTTTTTT. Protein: CASSPNPGGSEKLFF.

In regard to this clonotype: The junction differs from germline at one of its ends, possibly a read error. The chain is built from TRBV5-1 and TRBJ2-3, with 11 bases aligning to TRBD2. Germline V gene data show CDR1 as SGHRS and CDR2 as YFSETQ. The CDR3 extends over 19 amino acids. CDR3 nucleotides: TGCGCCAGCAGCCCCGGACTAGCGGGTCGGGGTAGGGGCACAGATACGCAATATTTT. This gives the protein CASSPGLAGRGRGTDTQYF.

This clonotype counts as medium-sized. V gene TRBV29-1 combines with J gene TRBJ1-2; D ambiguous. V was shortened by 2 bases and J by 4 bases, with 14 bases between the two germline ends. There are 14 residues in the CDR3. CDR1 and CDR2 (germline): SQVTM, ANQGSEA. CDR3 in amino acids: CSVEPPEGGYGYTF. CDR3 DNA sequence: TGCAGCGTTGAACCTCCGGAAGGTGGCTATGGCTACACCTTC. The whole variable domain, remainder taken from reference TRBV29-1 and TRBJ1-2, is SAVISQKPSRDICQRGTSLTIQCQVDSQVTMMFWYRQQPGQSLTLIATANQGSEATYESGFVIDKFPISRPNLTFSTLTVSNMSPEDSSIYLCSVEPPEGGYGYTFGSGTRLTVV.

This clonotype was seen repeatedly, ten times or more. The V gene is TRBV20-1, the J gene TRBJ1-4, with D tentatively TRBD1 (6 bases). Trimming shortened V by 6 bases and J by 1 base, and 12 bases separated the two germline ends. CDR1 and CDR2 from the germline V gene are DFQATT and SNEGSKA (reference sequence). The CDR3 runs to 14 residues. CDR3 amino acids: CSAGRQETNEKLFF. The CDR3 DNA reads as TGCAGTGCGGGACGACAGGAAACTAATGAAAAACTGTTTTTT.

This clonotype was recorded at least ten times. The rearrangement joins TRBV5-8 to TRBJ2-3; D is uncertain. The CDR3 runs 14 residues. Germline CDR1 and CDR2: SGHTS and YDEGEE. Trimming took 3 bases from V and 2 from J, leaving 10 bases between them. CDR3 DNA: TGTGCCAGCAGCTACCTCGACACCACAGATACGCAGTATTTT. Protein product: CASSYLDTTDTQYF.

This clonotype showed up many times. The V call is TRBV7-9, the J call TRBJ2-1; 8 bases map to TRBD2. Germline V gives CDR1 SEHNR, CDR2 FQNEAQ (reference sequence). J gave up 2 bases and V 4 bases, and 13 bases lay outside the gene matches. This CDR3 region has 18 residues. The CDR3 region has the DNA TGTGCCAGCAGCTGGCCTTCAAACCGGGGGGGGACCTACAATGAGCAGTTCTTC. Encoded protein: CASSWPSNRGGTYNEQFF.

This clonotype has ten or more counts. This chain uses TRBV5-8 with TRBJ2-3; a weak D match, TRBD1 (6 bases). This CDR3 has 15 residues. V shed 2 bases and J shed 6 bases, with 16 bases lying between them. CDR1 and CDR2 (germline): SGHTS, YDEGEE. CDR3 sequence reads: CASSFLQGAWDTQYF. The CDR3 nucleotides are TGTGCCAGCAGCTTTCTACAGGGAGCATGGGATACGCAGTATTTT.

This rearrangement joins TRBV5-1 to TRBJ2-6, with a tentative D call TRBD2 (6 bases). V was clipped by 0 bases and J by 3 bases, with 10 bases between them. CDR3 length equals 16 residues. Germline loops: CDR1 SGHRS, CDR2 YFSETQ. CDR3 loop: CASSLDGGGGANVLTF. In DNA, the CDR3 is TGCGCCAGCAGCTTGGACGGGGGTGGTGGGGCCAACGTCCTGACTTTC.

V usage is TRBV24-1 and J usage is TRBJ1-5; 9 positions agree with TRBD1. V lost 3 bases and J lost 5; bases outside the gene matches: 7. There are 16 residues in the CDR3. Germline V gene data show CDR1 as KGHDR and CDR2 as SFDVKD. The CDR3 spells CATSDGTGKVDQPQHF. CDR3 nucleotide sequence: TGTGCCACCAGTGATGGGACAGGGAAAGTCGATCAGCCCCAGCATTTT.

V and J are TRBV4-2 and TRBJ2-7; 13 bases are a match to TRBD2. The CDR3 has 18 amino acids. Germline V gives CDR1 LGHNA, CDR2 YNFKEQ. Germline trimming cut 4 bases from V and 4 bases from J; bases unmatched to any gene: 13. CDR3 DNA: TGTGCCAGCAGCCGCTCAGGAACTAGCGGGGGGGCCTCTTACGAGCAGTACTTC. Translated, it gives CASSRSGTSGGASYEQYF.

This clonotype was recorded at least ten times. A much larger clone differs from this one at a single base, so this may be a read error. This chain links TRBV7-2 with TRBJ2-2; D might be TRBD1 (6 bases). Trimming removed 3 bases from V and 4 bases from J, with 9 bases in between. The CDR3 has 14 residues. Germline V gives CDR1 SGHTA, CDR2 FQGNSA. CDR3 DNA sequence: TGTACCAGCAGCTTCTGGACAGTCACCGGGGAGCTGTTTTTT. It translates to CTSSFWTVTGELFF.

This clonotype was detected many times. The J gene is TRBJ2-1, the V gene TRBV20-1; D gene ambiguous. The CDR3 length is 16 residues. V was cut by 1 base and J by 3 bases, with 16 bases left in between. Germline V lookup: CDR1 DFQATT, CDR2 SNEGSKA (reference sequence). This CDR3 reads CSARGRLPLGYNEQFF. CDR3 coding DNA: TGCAGTGCTAGAGGCAGACTCCCCTTGGGCTACAATGAGCAGTTCTTC.